This entry features one T cell receptor beta chain sequence. The data originate from a study of blood T cells in healthy people across ages. Using a J-beta primer mix together with a sample-barcoded 5' primer, a second PCR was run for roughly 7 to 12 cycles. TCRdb re-called the 5' RACE reads with MiXCR, one entry per CDR3 protein. The data show approximately 1,100,000 distinct CDR3 sequences, less than 50% seen once. V lost 4 bases, J lost 2 bases, and 11 bases stayed unmatched. The CDR3 is 18 amino acids. Germline V lookup: CDR1 MNHEY, CDR2 SMNVEV (reference sequence). Sequencing was carried out using blood. This sequence originates from a woman aged 60-70 years in good health. The J gene is TRBJ2-3, the V gene TRBV27, with TRBD2 matching over 11 bases. In DNA, the CDR3 is TGTGCCAGCAGTTCCCATCAGACTAGCGGGGACTACACAGATACGCAGTATTTT. Its protein is CASSSHQTSGDYTDTQYF.